Reported below is one TCR beta chain. The data were taken from a study of blood T cell repertoires in COVID-19. About the study: The United States, Italy and Spain supplied acute and convalescent COVID-19 samples.

The junction had 21 bases not matched to a gene; V was cut back by 3 bases and J by 8 bases. This CDR3 region has 19 residues. In germline, CDR1 is SGHDN, CDR2 FVKESK. In Seattle, patients joined the study during active infection and were tracked longitudinally. In the original analysis: Reference gene primer amplification gave estimated nucleated cell counts. Profiled with immunoSEQ multiplex PCR; TCRdb holds only in-frame clones, not every one. V and J calls and clone size are those listed in that table; D and trimming were worked out from the DNA. The sample shows some 190,000 clones, about four fifths of them seen only once.

This sequence joins TRBV14 and TRBJ2-1; 8 positions agree with TRBD1. This sequence was found in a woman aged 60 to 75 with COVID-19, enrolled during active disease. Input material: peripheral blood. CDR3 sequence (DNA): TGTGCCAGCAGCCACCTTCTTGAATATGGACAGGGAAGTTTGGATGAGCAGTTCTTC. Protein: CASSHLLEYGQGSLDEQFF.